Shown below are 29 T cell receptor beta chains from a single sample sequenced in a study of regulatory T cells in long-lasting Graves disease. Combining iRepertoire HTBI primers with Arm-PCR of CDR3 regions, the authors built TCR beta libraries. TCRdb reprocessed the multiplex PCR reads via MiXCR and lists one record per CDR3 protein. The sample carries roughly 530,000 distinct CDR3 sequences, 16% recorded once. Time point specified: newly diagnosed GD, antithyroid drugs for less than 3 months. Making the TCR library involved RNA that had been extracted from PBMCs. The sample also formed part of further work on T cells in Graves' hyperthyroidism and ophthalmopathy.

The source was peripheral blood mononuclear cells (PBMCs), collected at new diagnosis, from a patient treated with antithyroid drugs. Receptors were obtained from a middle-aged woman with Graves disease.

This clonotype was counted between two and nine times. V usage is TRBV7-8 and J usage is TRBJ1-5; no clear D. The CDR3 sequence is 14 residues long. With 1 base removed from V and 7 bases from J, the gap between germline ends came to 11 bases. The germline V gene encodes CDR1 SGHVS and CDR2 FQNEAQ. The CDR3 DNA reads as TGTGCCAGCAGCTTAGAGAATGGTGGCCAGCCCCAGCATTTT. Protein: CASSLENGGQPQHF. The full variable domain, rest sourced from reference TRBV7-8 and TRBJ1-5, is GAGVSQSPRYKVAKRGQDVALRCDPISGHVSLFWYQQALGQGPEFLTYFQNEAQLDKSGLPSDRFFAERPEGSVSTLKIQRTQQEDSAVYLCASSLENGGQPQHFGDGTRLSIL.

This clonotype has more than one count but fewer than ten. The chain combines TRBV11-2 with TRBJ1-4; D is unresolved. Trimming cost V 1 base and J 7 bases, with 7 bases left between them. The CDR3 consists of 13 residues. Germline V gene data show CDR1 as SGHAT and CDR2 as FQNNGV. CDR3 bases: TGTGCCAGCAGCTTAGTGGAGGGTGAAAAACTGTTTTTT. Protein product: CASSLVEGEKLFF.

V and J are TRBV5-5 and TRBJ1-2, with 9 bases identical to TRBD1. This CDR3 comprises 14 residues. Looked up from germline, CDR1 is SGHKS and CDR2 is YYEKEE (reference sequence). The ends lost 1 base at V and 8 bases at J; junction bases unmatched: 6. This chain's CDR3 is CASSLRQGGLGYTF. The DNA of the CDR3 is TGTGCCAGCAGCTTGCGACAGGGGGGGTTGGGCTACACCTTC.

Ten or more counts support this clonotype. V and J are TRBV11-2 and TRBJ2-2, with 10 bases matching TRBD2. The CDR3 consists of 15 residues. With 6 bases clipped from V and 4 bases from J, the junction kept 5 bases outside the gene matches. Germline V CDR1 and CDR2: SGHAT, FQNNGV. CDR3 DNA: TGTGCCAGCAGAAGTGGGACTAGCGCCACCGGGGAGCTGTTTTTT. Amino acid sequence: CASRSGTSATGELFF.

This clonotype came up a few times. This chain connects TRBV4-1 to TRBJ1-4; D gene ambiguous. Trimming pared 1 base from V and 0 bases from J, leaving 9 bases between. In germline, CDR1 is MGHRA, CDR2 YSYEKL. The CDR3 runs to 16 residues. Here the CDR3 reads CASSQVPGTTNEKLFF. The CDR3 DNA follows: TGCGCCAGCAGCCAAGTGCCCGGGACAACTAATGAAAAACTGTTTTTT.

V usage is TRBV29-1 and J usage is TRBJ2-7; D assignment may be TRBD1 or TRBD2 (5 bases each). Per germline, CDR1 SQVTM and CDR2 ANQGSEA. The CDR3 is 12 residues long. V lost 5 bases and J 0 bases, leaving 8 bases between the germline ends. Here the CDR3 reads CSVWGSSYEQYF. CDR3 sequence (DNA): TGCAGCGTTTGGGGGAGCTCCTACGAGCAGTACTTC.

This clonotype has more than one count but fewer than ten. The V gene is TRBV20-1, the J gene TRBJ2-5, with D tentatively TRBD1 (6 bases). Germline CDR1 DFQATT, CDR2 SNEGSKA (reference sequence). V was shortened by 5 bases and J by 4 bases, with 20 bases between the two germline ends. The CDR3 runs 15 residues. CDR3 in amino acids: CSAPYRQVAGETQYF. CDR3 bases: TGCAGTGCTCCATACCGACAGGTTGCAGGAGAGACCCAGTACTTC.

This rearrangement joins TRBV6-1 to TRBJ1-1; no reliable D call. The V end was cut by 6 bases, the J end by 1 base, with 12 bases between. The CDR3 contains 14 residues. Germline-derived CDR1 and CDR2 are MNHNS and SASEGT. CDR3 residues: CASSPLGPNTEAFF. CDR3 coding DNA: TGTGCCAGCAGCCCCTTGGGCCCGAACACTGAAGCTTTCTTT.

This clonotype occurred many times. The rearrangement uses TRBV12-3 or TRBV12-4 and TRBJ1-5; D is unresolved. V lost 5 bases and J lost 5, with 7 bases in between. This CDR3 is 12 amino acids long. The CDR3 spells CASSPPYQPQHF. In DNA form, the CDR3 reads TGTGCCAGCAGTCCCCCATATCAGCCCCAGCATTTT.

This clonotype appeared a few times. This CDR3 reads CASSLVGGDTQETQYF. The CDR3 nucleotides are TGTGCCAGCAGCTTGGTCGGGGGAGACACCCAAGAGACCCAGTACTTC. This sequence joins TRBV5-5 and TRBJ2-5, with a weak D call TRBD2 (6 bases). Germline V gene data show CDR1 as SGHKS and CDR2 as YYEKEE (reference sequence). The V end lost 0 bases, the J end lost 1 base, and 13 bases lay between the germline ends. This CDR3 is built from 16 residues. The full variable domain, rest sourced from reference TRBV5-5 and TRBJ2-5, is DAGVTQSPTHLIKTRGQQVTLRCSPISGHKSVSWYQQVLGQGPQFIFQYYEKEERGRGNFPDRFSARQFPNYSSELNVNALLLGDSALYLCASSLVGGDTQETQYFGPGTRLLVL.

This clonotype was counted at least ten times. The chain joins TRBV2 to TRBJ2-3; 11 nucleotides agree with TRBD2. Germline V gene lookup returns CDR1 SNHLY and CDR2 FYNNEI. Losses at the gene ends were 7 bases for V and 2 bases for J; bases not matched to a gene: 11. The CDR3 covers 17 residues. CDR3 bases: TGTGCCAGCAACAAGGGAAGACTAGCGGGGTTCACAGATACGCAGTATTTT. Protein product: CASNKGRLAGFTDTQYF.

This clonotype was detected ten times or more. The CDR3: CASSVRANYGYTF. CDR3 bases: TGTGCCAGCAGCGTAAGGGCGAACTATGGCTACACCTTC. The rearrangement uses TRBV9 and TRBJ1-2; D gene ambiguous. Trimming shortened V by 1 base and J by 2 bases, and 6 bases separated the two germline ends. The CDR3 loop spans 13 amino acids. The germline CDR1 and CDR2 sequences are SGDLS and YYNGEE. Based on the CDR3 plus reference TRBV9 and TRBJ1-2, the full variable domain is DSGVTQTPKHLITATGQRVTLRCSPRSGDLSVYWYQQSLDQGLQFLIQYYNGEERAKGNILERFSAQQFPDLHSELNLSSLELGDSALYFCASSVRANYGYTFGSGTRLTVV.

This clonotype was seen ten or more times. The chain carries TRBV5-1 and TRBJ1-1, with 7 nucleotides matching TRBD1. Germline assignment: CDR1 SGHRS and CDR2 YFSETQ. V dropped 1 base and J dropped 7; count of bases not matched to a gene: 7. This CDR3 has 14 amino acids. The CDR3 nucleotides are TGCGCCAGCAGCTTGTTGGAGGGACAGAATGAAGCTTTCTTT. As protein: CASSLLEGQNEAFF.

This clonotype was counted at least ten times. The J gene is TRBJ1-1, the V gene TRBV29-1; the match to TRBD1 covers 9 bases. V was clipped by 3 bases and J by 4 bases; unmatched bases: 6. The CDR3 spans 14 residues. CDR1 is SQVTM and CDR2 is ANQGSEA in the germline V gene. The CDR3 DNA is TGCAGCGTTGATGCACAGGGGGCGGGCACTGAAGCTTTCTTT. Residues: CSVDAQGAGTEAFF.

This clonotype appeared many times. The chain joins TRBV12-3 or TRBV12-4 to TRBJ2-1; D gene unclear. Trimming removed 2 bases from V and 10 bases from J, with 6 bases in between. The CDR3 sequence is 11 residues long. The chain's CDR3 is CASSLRREQFF. The DNA for the CDR3 is TGTGCCAGCAGTTTAAGGCGGGAGCAGTTCTTC.

The rearrangement joins TRBV6-2 or TRBV6-3 to TRBJ1-1; D is possibly TRBD1 (5 bases). CDR3 length: 15 residues. V lost 5 bases and J 5 bases, leaving 18 bases between the germline ends. The germline V gene has CDR1 MNHEY and CDR2 SVGEGT. The chain's CDR3 is CASSEGAHWGTEAFF. CDR3 in DNA: TGTGCCAGCAGTGAAGGGGCCCATTGGGGGACTGAAGCTTTCTTT.

This sequence joins TRBV19 and TRBJ1-2; TRBD1 matches 8 bases. This CDR3 comprises 13 residues. The germline V gene encodes CDR1 LNHDA and CDR2 SQIVND (reference sequence). J gave up 7 bases and V 4 bases, and 5 bases lay outside the gene matches. The CDR3 DNA is TGTGCCAGTAGTACGACAGGGGTAGGTGGCTACACCTTC. It codes for CASSTTGVGGYTF.

This clonotype was observed many times. The V gene is TRBV28, the J gene TRBJ2-3; D is undetermined. CDR1 is MDHEN and CDR2 is SYDVKM in the germline V gene. This CDR3 contains 15 residues. Trimming removed 1 base at V and 3 bases at J, with 11 bases between. CDR3 DNA sequence: TGTGCCAGCAGTTTATTACGGTGGGGAACAGATACGCAGTATTTT. Translation gives CASSLLRWGTDTQYF.

Ten or more counts support this clonotype. CDR3 protein: CASSLAPGLAGLDEQFF. The CDR3 DNA reads TGCGCCAGCAGCTTGGCCCCTGGACTAGCGGGGCTCGACGAGCAGTTCTTC. V usage is TRBV5-1 and J usage is TRBJ2-1; 12 bases match TRBD2. The germline CDR1 and CDR2 sequences are SGHRS and YFSETQ. The V segment lost 0 bases and the J segment 10 bases; nucleotides outside the gene matches: 11. The CDR3 sequence is 17 residues long.

The V and J genes are TRBV3-1 and TRBJ1-5; possible D gene TRBD1, 5 bases. This CDR3 is built from 14 residues. Trimming took off 2 bases at V and 7 bases at J, with 12 bases between the two ends. The germline CDR1 and CDR2 sequences are LGHDT and YNNKEL (reference sequence). The CDR3 region has the DNA TGTGCCAGCAGCCAATCCTTCGGACACCAGCCCCAGCATTTT. Translated: CASSQSFGHQPQHF.

The V and J genes are TRBV4-2 and TRBJ2-7, with TRBD1 matching 10 bases. The V segment lost 1 base and the J segment 2 bases; nucleotides outside the gene matches: 5. The CDR3 consists of 16 residues. CDR1 LGHNA and CDR2 YNFKEQ come from the germline V gene. The CDR3 loop reads CASSQVGTGVTYEQYF. The CDR3 coding sequence is TGTGCCAGCAGCCAAGTGGGGACAGGGGTCACCTACGAGCAGTACTTC.

CDR3 sequence: CASSTREGSGNEQFF. For the CDR3, the DNA is TGTGCCAGCAGTACCCGAGAGGGGTCAGGGAATGAGCAGTTCTTC. The rearrangement links TRBV14 to TRBJ2-1; either TRBD1 or TRBD2 may fit D (5 bases each). The CDR3 is made up of 15 amino acids. Looked up from germline, CDR1 is SGHDN and CDR2 is FVKESK. Between the trimmed V and J ends, which lost 6 bases and 7 bases, there was a span of 19 bases.

This clonotype was recorded many times. V is TRBV28 and J is TRBJ1-1, with TRBD1 as a possible D gene (5 bases). Germline V gene lookup returns CDR1 MDHEN and CDR2 SYDVKM. V lost 0 bases to trimming and J lost 2 bases, with 7 bases between them. This CDR3 is 14 amino acids long. CDR3 sequence reads: CASSLWGENTEAFF. Written as DNA, the CDR3 is TGTGCCAGCAGTTTATGGGGGGAAAACACTGAAGCTTTCTTT.

This clonotype has a count of ten or more. V usage is TRBV10-3 and J usage is TRBJ1-1; D is ambiguous. Germline values: CDR1 ENHRY, CDR2 SYGVKD. V gave up 4 bases and J gave up 1 base, with 7 bases separating them. The CDR3 has 13 amino acids. The CDR3 sequence is CAISGSSNTEAFF. CDR3 DNA sequence: TGTGCCATCAGTGGGTCTTCGAACACTGAAGCTTTCTTT.

The table lists this clonotype with a few counts. V gene TRBV4-1 combines with J gene TRBJ2-5, with 8 bases matching TRBD2. Per germline, CDR1 MGHRA and CDR2 YSYEKL. The CDR3 has 15 amino acids. The V and J ends lost 4 bases and 1 base, in that order; junction bases with no gene match: 5. CDR3 protein: CASSLRGGGQETQYF. In DNA form, the CDR3 reads TGCGCCAGCAGCCTCCGGGGGGGGGGCCAAGAGACCCAGTACTTC.

The chain joins TRBV2 to TRBJ1-2, with TRBD1 matching 9 bases. This CDR3 is 16 amino acids long. J lost 6 bases, V lost 0 bases, and 8 bases had no gene match. CDR1 and CDR2 from the germline V gene are SNHLY and FYNNEI. CDR3: CASSEALGQGLHGYTF. The CDR3 DNA is TGTGCCAGCAGTGAAGCTTTGGGACAGGGTCTTCATGGCTACACCTTC.

This clonotype was detected many times. The chain combines TRBV2 with TRBJ2-2; D unclear. Trimming removed 7 bases at V and 3 bases at J, with 9 bases between. Germline V gene sequence: CDR1 SNHLY, CDR2 FYNNEI. The CDR3 has 13 residues. This CDR3 reads CASIARHTGELFF. The CDR3 DNA follows: TGTGCCAGCATTGCCAGGCACACCGGGGAGCTGTTTTTT.

On this clonotype itself: This may arise from a read error, as a much more abundant clone is one base away. The chain carries TRBV12-3 or TRBV12-4 and TRBJ1-1, with D possibly TRBD1 on 5 matching bases. The V gene lost 7 bases and the J gene lost 2 bases, with 14 bases spanning the gap. This CDR3 comprises 14 residues. CDR3 loop: CASTRQLTNTEAFF. The CDR3 region has the DNA TGTGCCAGCACCAGACAGTTGACCAACACTGAAGCTTTCTTT.

This clonotype was counted between two and nine times. The chain recombines TRBV13 with TRBJ1-2, with D hard to call. CDR1 PRHDT and CDR2 FYEKMQ come from the germline V gene (reference sequence). The CDR3 consists of 15 residues. V was clipped by 4 bases and J by 4 bases, with 16 bases between them. CDR3 in amino acids: CASSSGSASFYGYTF. The CDR3 DNA reads as TGTGCCAGCAGCTCCGGAAGCGCCAGTTTCTATGGCTACACCTTC.